A single sample is the source of the 27 T cell receptor beta chains below, sequenced in a study of T cells in localized non-small cell lung cancer. TCRdb's table, derived via immunoSEQ multiplex PCR, lists solely in-frame clones and lacks some. The table has roughly 70,000 clones, 70% to 90% seen once. This specimen was peripheral blood, taken before any cancer treatment. The receptors were gathered from a male donor aged 60 or over with stage III squamous cell lung carcinoma.

The V and J genes are TRBV30 and TRBJ2-6, with 7 bases that match TRBD2. V gave up 7 bases and J gave up 2 bases; unmatched junction bases: 11. The CDR3 is 16 residues long. CDR1 and CDR2 from the germline V gene are GTSNPN and SVGIG (reference sequence). The CDR3 coding sequence is TGTGCCTCGAGCGGGACCCCTCTCCCTGGGGCCAACGTCCTGACTTTC. This sequence encodes CASSGTPLPGANVLTF.

The chain has TRBV27 and TRBJ2-4; D not certain. Germline V gene lookup returns CDR1 MNHEY and CDR2 SMNVEV (reference sequence). This CDR3 region has 15 residues. V lost 5 bases and J lost 2, with 13 bases in between. CDR3 protein: CASSTLTRSKNIQYF. CDR3 DNA sequence: TGTGCCAGCAGTACATTAACTCGATCCAAAAACATTCAGTACTTC.

The rearrangement joins TRBV5-1 to TRBJ2-3; 7 nucleotides line up with TRBD2. Germline CDR1 SGHRS, CDR2 YFSETQ. J gave up 3 bases and V 4 bases, and 2 bases lay outside the gene matches. The CDR3 extends over 13 amino acids. In nucleotides, the CDR3 is TGCGCCAGCAGCGTGGGGGGGACAGATACGCAGTATTTT. This translates into CASSVGGTDTQYF. Using reference TRBV5-1 and TRBJ2-3 for the parts outside the CDR3, the full variable domain is KAGVTQTPRYLIKTRGQQVTLSCSPISGHRSVSWYQQTPGQGLQFLFEYFSETQRNKGNFPGRFSGRQFSNSRSEMNVSTLELGDSALYLCASSVGGTDTQYFGPGTRLTVL.

The V and J genes are TRBV11-1 and TRBJ2-3; D may match TRBD1 or TRBD2 (5 bases each). The CDR3 is 14 residues long. Trimming removed 9 bases at V and 0 bases at J, with 13 bases between. CDR1 and CDR2 (germline): SGHAT, FQDESV (reference sequence). The CDR3 DNA reads as TGTGCCAGTTTGGGGGATCTTAGCACAGATACGCAGTATTTT. Protein product: CASLGDLSTDTQYF.

This clone was seen once. V gene TRBV30 combines with J gene TRBJ2-7; 8 bases agree with TRBD2. The germline CDR1 and CDR2 sequences are GTSNPN and SVGIG (reference sequence). With 1 base clipped from V and 6 bases from J, the junction kept 8 bases outside the gene matches. The CDR3 runs 14 residues. As DNA, the CDR3 is TGTGCCTGGAGTGACGGGGGGGCCGGGTCCGAGCAGTACTTC. It yields the protein CAWSDGGAGSEQYF. The full variable domain, completed using reference TRBV30 and TRBJ2-7, is SQTIHQWPATLVQPVGSPLSLECTVEGTSNPNLYWYRQAAGRGLQLLFYSVGIGQISSEVPQNLSASRPQDRQFILSSKKLLLSDSGFYLCAWSDGGAGSEQYFGPGTRLTVT.

The genes are TRBV27 and TRBJ1-1, with D unresolved. The germline V gene encodes CDR1 MNHEY and CDR2 SMNVEV (reference sequence). V was trimmed by 6 bases and J by 1 base, leaving 12 bases between them. The CDR3 is 14 residues long. CDR3 loop: CASSQWRWNTEAFF. The CDR3 nucleotides are TGTGCCAGCAGCCAGTGGCGGTGGAACACTGAAGCTTTCTTT.

This clone was seen just once. The chain joins TRBV5-6 to TRBJ2-6, with a weak D call TRBD1 (5 bases). From germline, CDR1 is SGHDT and CDR2 YYEEEE. V gave up 1 base and J gave up 2 bases, with 16 bases separating them. The CDR3 runs to 18 residues. CDR3 DNA sequence: TGTGCCAGCAGCTTGCTCGGTCGCCAAGGGGCTGGGGCCAACGTCCTGACTTTC. Its translation is CASSLLGRQGAGANVLTF.

The rearrangement joins TRBV30 to TRBJ2-7; D not certain. This CDR3 spans 13 amino acids. Germline-derived CDR1 and CDR2 are GTSNPN and SVGIG (reference sequence). The ends were cut back, 0 bases at V and 3 bases at J, with 9 bases in the middle. CDR3 in amino acids: CAWSVSIYYEQYF. The CDR3 region has the DNA TGTGCCTGGAGTGTATCCATCTACTACGAGCAGTACTTC.

The chain has TRBV19 and TRBJ2-5, with unresolved D. In germline, CDR1 is LNHDA, CDR2 SQIVND (reference sequence). This CDR3 contains 14 residues. The V gene lost 5 bases and the J gene lost 5 bases, with 15 bases spanning the gap. The CDR3: CASSPRVSSETQYF. CDR3 bases: TGTGCCAGTAGTCCACGGGTCAGCTCGGAGACCCAGTACTTC.

The CDR3 coding sequence is TGTGCCAGCACTTTACCAGACCGCCCCTACAATGAGCAGTTCTTC. Translated: CASTLPDRPYNEQFF. The rearrangement uses TRBV6-6 and TRBJ2-1, with D hard to call. The CDR3 is 15 amino acids. Looked up from germline, CDR1 is MNHNY and CDR2 is SVGAGI (reference sequence). Trimming removed 7 bases from V and 2 bases from J, with 15 bases in between.

The chain employs TRBV5-1 and TRBJ2-2; no definite D call. Germline V lookup: CDR1 SGHRS, CDR2 YFSETQ. V lost 4 bases and J 0 bases, leaving 10 bases between the germline ends. The CDR3 consists of 15 residues. CDR3 residues: CASSQGIPNTGELFF. The DNA for the CDR3 is TGCGCCAGCAGCCAAGGGATCCCGAACACCGGGGAGCTGTTTTTT.

This rearrangement joins TRBV18 to TRBJ2-1, with 13 nucleotides matching TRBD2. The J segment lost 5 bases and the V segment lost 4 bases, leaving 8 bases of the junction unmatched. Germline V gene lookup returns CDR1 KGHSH and CDR2 LQKENI. The CDR3 has 17 residues. CDR3 DNA: TGTGCCAGCTCACGAAGCCCCGGGACTAGCGGGAACAATGAGCAGTTCTTC. Translation: CASSRSPGTSGNNEQFF. Variable domain in full (rest from reference TRBV18 and TRBJ2-1): NAGVMQNPRHLVRRRGQEARLRCSPMKGHSHVYWYRQLPEEGLKFMVYLQKENIIDESGMPKERFSAEFPKEGPSILRIQQVVRGDSAAYFCASSRSPGTSGNNEQFFGPGTRLTVL.

This chain links TRBV2 with TRBJ1-3; D unresolved. V lost 11 bases and J lost 0, with 17 bases in between. Germline lookup yields CDR1 SNHLY and CDR2 FYNNEI. This CDR3 region has 15 residues. The chain's CDR3 is CAGSDGGFSGNTIYF. CDR3 sequence (DNA): TGTGCCGGATCGGACGGAGGATTCTCTGGAAACACCATATATTTT.

The gene calls are TRBV5-1 and TRBJ1-3; D uncertain. V lost 3 bases, J lost 0 bases, and 13 bases lay in between. The CDR3 totals 16 residues. Germline values: CDR1 SGHRS, CDR2 YFSETQ. CDR3 region: CASSSGDGRSGNTIYF. As DNA, the CDR3 is TGCGCCAGCAGCTCTGGCGACGGCCGCTCTGGAAACACCATATATTTT.

V usage is TRBV11-3 and J usage is TRBJ2-2, with a weak D call TRBD1 (6 bases). The ends were cut back, 6 bases at V and 5 bases at J, with 13 bases in the middle. The germline CDR1 and CDR2 sequences are SGHNT and YENEEA. The length of the CDR3 is 14 residues. CDR3 DNA: TGTGCCAGCAGGGACGGGACACCGACCGGGGAGCTGTTTTTT. Its translation is CASRDGTPTGELFF.

J is TRBJ1-2 and V is TRBV4-3, with 7 bases that match TRBD1. The germline V gene encodes CDR1 LGHNA and CDR2 YSLEER. The CDR3 runs 16 residues. Trimming cost V 0 bases and J 6 bases; bases outside gene matches: 10. In nucleotides, the CDR3 is TGCGCCAGCAGCCAAGATCGCGCAGGGGGTAAGAATGGCTACACCTTC. This codes for CASSQDRAGGKNGYTF.

The CDR3 region has the DNA TGCGCCAGCAGCTCGGACCGTAAGAGTTCACCCCTCCACTTT. Encoded protein: CASSSDRKSSPLHF. The chain combines TRBV5-1 with TRBJ1-6; unclear D gene. V was pared by 3 bases and J by 9 bases, with 13 bases between. Germline V gives CDR1 SGHRS, CDR2 YFSETQ. The CDR3 loop spans 14 amino acids.

The chain has TRBV19 and TRBJ1-2; weak D call: TRBD1 (5 bases). This CDR3 is 13 amino acids long. The V and J ends lost 2 bases and 8 bases respectively, with 12 bases between them. CDR1 LNHDA and CDR2 SQIVND come from the germline V gene (reference sequence). Here the CDR3 reads CASSIKGPGGYTF. CDR3 sequence (DNA): TGTGCCAGTAGTATAAAGGGGCCGGGGGGCTACACCTTC.

This chain joins TRBV18 and TRBJ2-1; D remains unclear. The V and J ends lost 0 bases and 8 bases respectively, with 14 bases between them. This CDR3 region has 15 residues. In germline, CDR1 is KGHSH, CDR2 LQKENI. CDR3 in amino acids: CASSPPELHTDEQFF. Written as DNA, the CDR3 is TGTGCCAGCTCACCACCGGAACTTCATACGGATGAGCAGTTCTTC.

This sequence joins TRBV11-3 and TRBJ1-5, with 7 nucleotides matching TRBD1. V shed 1 base, J shed 0 bases, and the junction held 3 bases outside the gene matches. CDR3 length: 16 residues. CDR1 and CDR2 (germline): SGHNT, YENEEA. The CDR3 sequence is CASSLAGTDSNQPQHF. Written as DNA, the CDR3 is TGTGCCAGCAGCTTAGCCGGGACAGATAGCAATCAGCCCCAGCATTTT.

The genes are TRBV5-1 and TRBJ2-1; 15 positions agree with TRBD2. Trimming removed 2 bases from V and 7 bases from J; junction bases left unmatched: 1. Looked up from germline, CDR1 is SGHRS and CDR2 is YFSETQ. This CDR3 is 15 amino acids long. CDR3 bases: TGCGCCAGCAGCTTCGGACTAGCGGGGGGGAATGAGCAGTTCTTC. The encoded protein is CASSFGLAGGNEQFF. The whole variable domain, filled in from reference TRBV5-1 and TRBJ2-1, reads KAGVTQTPRYLIKTRGQQVTLSCSPISGHRSVSWYQQTPGQGLQFLFEYFSETQRNKGNFPGRFSGRQFSNSRSEMNVSTLELGDSALYLCASSFGLAGGNEQFFGPGTRLTVL.

The rearrangement links TRBV18 to TRBJ2-2; unclear D gene. V was shortened by 3 bases and J by 5 bases, with 7 bases between the two germline ends. The CDR3 covers 13 residues. CDR1 is KGHSH, CDR2 LQKENI, per germline. CDR3 residues: CASSPTHTGELFF. The DNA for the CDR3 is TGTGCCAGCTCACCGACTCATACCGGGGAGCTGTTTTTT.

The chain joins TRBV19 to TRBJ2-3; D tentatively reads TRBD1 or TRBD2 (6 bases each). The V and J ends lost 2 bases and 4 bases respectively, with 10 bases between them. Germline V gene lookup returns CDR1 LNHDA and CDR2 SQIVND (reference sequence). The CDR3 spans 14 residues. CDR3 in amino acids: CASSIRGVPDTQYF. The CDR3 DNA sequence: TGTGCCAGTAGTATAAGGGGGGTCCCAGATACGCAGTATTTT.

The rearrangement links TRBV5-4 to TRBJ2-2; 14 bases line up with TRBD2. Trimming removed 4 bases from V and 4 bases from J; junction bases left unmatched: 3. The length of the CDR3 is 16 residues. CDR1 is SGHNT and CDR2 is YYREEE in the germline V gene (reference sequence). For the CDR3, the DNA is TGTGCCAGCAGCCCCGGACTAGCGGGGGGCACCGGGGAGCTGTTTTTT. It yields the protein CASSPGLAGGTGELFF.

The gene calls are TRBV4-3 and TRBJ2-2; 10 bases fit TRBD1. The CDR3 is made up of 15 amino acids. Germline V gene sequence: CDR1 LGHNA, CDR2 YSLEER. V dropped 2 bases and J dropped 7; count of bases not matched to a gene: 4. CDR3 bases: TGCGCCAGCAGCCAAACCGGGACAGGGGACGGGGAGCTGTTTTTT. Translation: CASSQTGTGDGELFF.

Comment on this clone: An end of the junction does not agree with germline; a read error may underlie this. The genes are TRBV6-1 and TRBJ2-5; D may match TRBD1 or TRBD2 (5 bases each). Germline V gene data show CDR1 as MNHNS and CDR2 as SASEGT. This CDR3 is built from 15 residues. The CDR3 loop is CASSVIGTLREAQYF. The CDR3 nucleotides read TGTGCCAGCAGCGTAATTGGGACCTTGAGAGAGGCCCAGTACTTC.

CDR3 nucleotide sequence: TGTGCCAGCAGTCCACAAGGACAGGCGCATAATGAAAAACTGTTTTTT. Amino acids: CASSPQGQAHNEKLFF. This chain joins TRBV28 and TRBJ1-4; 7 positions agree with TRBD1. The germline V gene encodes CDR1 MDHEN and CDR2 SYDVKM. CDR3 length: 16 amino acids. Trimming took 5 bases from V and 4 from J; bases not matched to a gene: 10.